This is a list of T cell receptor beta chains from one sample in a study of shared clonotypes between healthy human individuals. Some clones are missing from TCRdb's copy, which holds only in-frame ones; the method was immunoSEQ multiplex PCR. In the table there are around 600,000 clones, roughly 96% of which are singletons. Sequencing was performed on naive CD8+ T cells sorted from blood. The origin of the receptors is a woman in her thirties in good health. Each CDR3 is given with its conserved first and last residue. Each record gives: J gene, V gene, clone size, CDR3 protein. Size is stated for part of the rows, as once, few or many counts, or as a class when the clone is expanded.

J gene: TRBJ2-5
V gene: TRBV6-5
clone size: few
CDR3 protein: CASSPWTGGGETQYF

J gene: TRBJ1-2
V gene: TRBV18
clone size: .
CDR3 protein: CASSPTTTPSLTSNYGYTF

J gene: TRBJ2-7
V gene: TRBV2
clone size: .
CDR3 protein: CASSVEGQGLTHEQYF

J gene: TRBJ1-2
V gene: TRBV7-9
clone size: few
CDR3 protein: CASSLVLDGHGYTF

J gene: TRBJ2-1
V gene: TRBV4-2
clone size: .
CDR3 protein: CASSQILHLGDVGRRGPSYNEQFF

J gene: TRBJ2-1
V gene: TRBV2
clone size: .
CDR3 protein: CASSGLAGGNEQFF

J gene: TRBJ2-5
V gene: TRBV5-8
clone size: .
CDR3 protein: CASSPDWTQQETQYF

J gene: TRBJ2-2
V gene: TRBV2
clone size: .
CDR3 protein: CASSALAGELFF

J gene: TRBJ1-2
V gene: TRBV9
clone size: .
CDR3 protein: CASSVGRGLYGYTF

J gene: TRBJ2-3
V gene: TRBV25-1
clone size: .
CDR3 protein: CASSEYFGTQYF

J gene: TRBJ2-7
V gene: TRBV29-1
clone size: few
CDR3 protein: CSATRGLGEQYF

J gene: TRBJ2-3
V gene: TRBV18
clone size: once
CDR3 protein: CASSPLDRGLTDTQYF

J gene: TRBJ1-1
V gene: TRBV6-6
clone size: .
CDR3 protein: CASSYQGSTEAFF

J gene: TRBJ2-7
V gene: TRBV27
clone size: .
CDR3 protein: CASSLMAVAGGLEQYF

J gene: TRBJ2-7
V gene: TRBV15
clone size: .
CDR3 protein: CATSRDPGTYEQYF

J gene: TRBJ2-7
V gene: TRBV15
clone size: .
CDR3 protein: CATSSPSLAYEQYF

J gene: TRBJ2-7
V gene: TRBV10-2
clone size: .
CDR3 protein: CASSEGRNLYEQYF

J gene: TRBJ1-4
V gene: TRBV5-6
clone size: .
CDR3 protein: CASSLQTGYGDEKLFF

J gene: TRBJ2-2
V gene: TRBV4-1
clone size: .
CDR3 protein: CASSPSTVGGELFF

J gene: TRBJ2-7
V gene: TRBV28
clone size: .
CDR3 protein: CASRGDGTGPNEQYF

J gene: TRBJ2-3
V gene: TRBV15
clone size: .
CDR3 protein: CATSRTTDTQYF

J gene: TRBJ2-2
V gene: TRBV7-6
clone size: few
CDR3 protein: CASSLATHNTGELFF

J gene: TRBJ2-7
V gene: TRBV27
clone size: .
CDR3 protein: CASSSGSGYEQYF

J gene: TRBJ1-1
V gene: TRBV5-4
clone size: once
CDR3 protein: CASSLRGNTEAFF

J gene: TRBJ2-7
V gene: TRBV15
clone size: .
CDR3 protein: CATSRDLGTSYEQYF

J gene: TRBJ1-1
V gene: TRBV7-2
clone size: .
CDR3 protein: CASSSPRPDLLNTEAFF

J gene: TRBJ2-3
V gene: TRBV5-1
clone size: .
CDR3 protein: CASSLTGGRTDTQYF

J gene: TRBJ2-7
V gene: TRBV27
clone size: .
CDR3 protein: CASSFSSFGSYEQYF

J gene: TRBJ1-3
V gene: TRBV4-1
clone size: .
CDR3 protein: CASSQDLRGNGNTIYF

J gene: TRBJ1-5
V gene: TRBV27
clone size: once
CDR3 protein: CASSLGGSNQPQHF

J gene: TRBJ2-7
V gene: TRBV9
clone size: .
CDR3 protein: CASSSRTGGWDEQYF

J gene: TRBJ2-7
V gene: TRBV27
clone size: .
CDR3 protein: CASSFGQGGYEQYF

J gene: TRBJ1-5
V gene: TRBV6-4
clone size: .
CDR3 protein: CASRRQGASYQPQHF

J gene: TRBJ1-2
V gene: TRBV5-1
clone size: once
CDR3 protein: CASSPSAGGYTF

J gene: TRBJ1-3
V gene: TRBV5-8
clone size: .
CDR3 protein: CASSLGTGLVPGNTIYF